This record covers a single T cell receptor beta chain. The data were produced by immunoSEQ multiplex PCR, yet TCRdb's version contains in-frame clones alone and is incomplete. Among under 150,000 clones, approximately 93% were seen once, and the ten largest hold about 0.91%. Looked up from germline, CDR1 is SGHRS and CDR2 is YFSETQ. The V end lost 4 bases, the J end lost 1 base, and 14 bases lay between the germline ends. This CDR3 is built from 15 residues. These data are taken from a study of T cell responses to AZD1222 COVID-19 vaccine. The V call is TRBV5-1, the J call TRBJ1-1, with D unclear. Sequenced material: peripheral blood, taken on day 0 of AZD1222 vaccination. This sequence originates from an adult in good health. The CDR3 nucleotides read TGCGCCAGCAGCCCTTTGGGTATCTCGAACACTGAAGCTTTCTTT. Protein product: CASSPLGISNTEAFF.